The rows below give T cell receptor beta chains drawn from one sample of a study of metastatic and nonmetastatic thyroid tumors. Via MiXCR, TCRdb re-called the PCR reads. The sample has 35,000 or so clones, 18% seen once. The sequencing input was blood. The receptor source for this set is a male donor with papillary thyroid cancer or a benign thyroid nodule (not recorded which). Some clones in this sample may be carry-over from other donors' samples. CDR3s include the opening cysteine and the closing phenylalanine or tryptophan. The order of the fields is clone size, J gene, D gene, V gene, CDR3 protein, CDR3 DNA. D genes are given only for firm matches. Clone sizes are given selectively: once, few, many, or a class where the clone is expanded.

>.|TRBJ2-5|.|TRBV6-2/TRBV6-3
CASSGQMETQYF
TGTGCCAGCAGTGGCCAGATGGAGACCCAGTACTTC
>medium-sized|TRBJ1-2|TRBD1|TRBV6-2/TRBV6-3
CASSSTSGQGNYGYTF
TGTGCCAGCAGTTCCACCTCGGGACAGGGAAACTATGGCTACACCTTC
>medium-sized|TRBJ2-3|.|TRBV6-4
CASSDLGTDTQYF
TGTGCCAGCAGTGACCTGGGCACAGATACGCAGTATTTT
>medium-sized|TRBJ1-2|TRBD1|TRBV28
CASSLTTGGGGYTF
TGTGCCAGCAGTTTAACGACAGGGGGCGGCGGCTACACCTTC
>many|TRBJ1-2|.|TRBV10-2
CASGGRTVHGYTF
TGCGCCAGCGGGGGGCGTACGGTGCATGGCTACACCTTC
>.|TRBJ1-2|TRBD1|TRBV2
CASSPGTGCAGTF
TGTGCCAGCAGCCCCGGGACAGGTTGCGCAGGAACCTTC
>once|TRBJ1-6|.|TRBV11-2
CASSLQGYSPLHF
TGTGCCAGCAGCTTGCAGGGGTATTCACCCCTCCACTTT
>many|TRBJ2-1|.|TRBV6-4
CASSFESSDEQFF
TGTGCCAGCAGCTTTGAGAGCTCTGATGAGCAGTTCTTC
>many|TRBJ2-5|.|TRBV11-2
CASSLDPRVVQETQYF
TGTGCCAGCAGCTTAGATCCCAGGGTGGTACAAGAGACCCAGTACTTC
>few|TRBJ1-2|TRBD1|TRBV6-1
CASSERTGEYGYTF
TGTGCCAGCAGTGAAAGGACAGGGGAATATGGCTACACCTTC
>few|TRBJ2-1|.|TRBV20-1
CSAYGQGSYNEQFF
TGCAGTGCCTATGGTCAGGGCTCCTACAATGAGCAGTTCTTC